This entry features one T cell receptor beta chain sequence. Antigen unknown. This specimen belongs to a study of vaccination and CD4 T cells after COVID-19. Study-wide background: The study enrolled six male and four female convalescents, two of whom were Hispanic.

Time point defined: late sampling 161 to 241 days after vaccination in a few convalescent patients. Described treatment: roughly 10-day PBMC culture with coronavirus spike peptide pools or control peptides (ViraFEST assay). Cultured CD4+ T cells had their DNA profiled by the Oncomine TCR Beta short-read assay. TCRdb analysed the PCR reads with MiXCR anew, one entry per CDR3 protein. This sample has tens of thousands of distinct CDR3 sequences; around a third occur once, and the top ten carry 9.5% to 12%. Trimming took off 4 bases at V and 10 bases at J, with 14 bases between the two ends. The CDR3 contains 12 residues. Germline V gene sequence: CDR1 SGHNT, CDR2 YYREEE (reference sequence). Findings of the study overall: The researchers studied relatively few convalescent patients and omitted early post-infection timepoints. The median number of SARS-CoV-2-reactive clonotypes increased from roughly 19 to 38, a change that did not reach significance.

The TCR sequence derives from a human donor who had recovered from COVID-19. The chain uses TRBV5-4 and TRBJ1-2; the D gene is possibly TRBD1 (6 bases). The sequencing used CD4+ T cells from blood, cultured in vitro, collected about 7 months after SARS-CoV-2 vaccination. This chain's CDR3 is CASSTGQRLYTF. The CDR3 DNA reads as TGTGCCAGCAGCACCGGACAGAGACTCTACACCTTC.